These 21 T cell receptor beta chains originate from one sample sequenced in a study of blood T cell repertoires in COVID-19. The repertoire was sequenced with immunoSEQ multiplex PCR; TCRdb's copy has only in-frame clones and lacks some. The table has 380,000 or so clones, about 89% seen once. Material: peripheral blood. Source of these receptors: a man aged 35 to 55 with acute or convalescent COVID-19.

The V and J genes are TRBV9 and TRBJ2-5; unclear D gene. V shed 0 bases and J shed 4 bases, with 13 bases lying between them. This CDR3 has 15 amino acids. Germline CDR1 and CDR2: SGDLS and YYNGEE. The CDR3 protein is CASSVGGNVIETQYF. Here the CDR3 DNA reads TGTGCCAGCAGCGTAGGAGGAAATGTAATAGAGACCCAGTACTTC.

The chain links TRBV6-5 to TRBJ2-1; 7 nucleotides align to TRBD1. The junction had 9 bases not matched to a gene; V was cut back by 6 bases and J by 4 bases. This CDR3 region has 15 residues. The germline CDR1 and CDR2 sequences are MNHEY and SVGAGI. CDR3 coding DNA: TGTGCCAGCAGGACTACGAGACAGGGATACAATGAGCAGTTCTTC. Translating it yields CASRTTRQGYNEQFF.

The chain has TRBV12-5 and TRBJ2-7, with a tentative D call TRBD1 (6 bases). CDR3 length: 14 residues. V was cut by 3 bases and J by 7 bases, with 16 bases left in between. Germline V gives CDR1 LGHNT, CDR2 FRNRAP. For the CDR3, the DNA is TGTGCTAGTGGTTTACGACAGGAGGACCTAGAGCAGTACTTC. Its translation is CASGLRQEDLEQYF.

The chain uses TRBV7-8 and TRBJ1-5; 8 bases fit TRBD1. Germline lookup yields CDR1 SGHVS and CDR2 FQNEAQ. The V and J ends lost 5 bases and 5 bases, in that order; junction bases with no gene match: 8. The CDR3 has 15 residues. The CDR3 spells CASSPTDRGDQPQHF. CDR3 DNA: TGTGCCAGCAGCCCCACCGACAGGGGTGATCAGCCCCAGCATTTT.

This sequence joins TRBV6-5 and TRBJ1-5, with TRBD1 as a possible D gene (6 bases). CDR3 length: 12 residues. Trimming cost V 7 bases and J 2 bases, with 6 bases left between them. CDR1 and CDR2 (germline): MNHEY, SVGAGI. Here the CDR3 reads CASTGGNQPQHF. As DNA, the CDR3 is TGTGCCAGCACAGGGGGCAATCAGCCCCAGCATTTT.

The chain uses TRBV5-4 and TRBJ1-5; D is unclear. CDR1 is SGHNT and CDR2 is YYREEE in the germline V gene (reference sequence). The CDR3 length is 15 residues. V was shortened by 0 bases and J by 2 bases, with 9 bases between the two germline ends. The CDR3: CASSLDPMGNQPQHF. In DNA, the CDR3 is TGTGCCAGCAGCTTGGATCCTATGGGCAATCAGCCCCAGCATTTT. Full variable domain (outside the CDR3, taken from reference TRBV5-4 and TRBJ1-5): ETGVTQSPTHLIKTRGQQVTLRCSSQSGHNTVSWYQQALGQGPQFIFQYYREEENGRGNFPPRFSGLQFPNYSSELNVNALELDDSALYLCASSLDPMGNQPQHFGDGTRLSIL.

V usage is TRBV3-1 (or the pseudogene TRBV3-2) and J usage is TRBJ1-2; 7 nucleotides align to TRBD1. From germline, CDR1 is LGHDT and CDR2 YNNKEL (reference sequence). CDR3 length equals 15 residues. Trimming at V came to 3 bases and at J to 2 bases, leaving 6 bases not matched to a gene. The CDR3 region is CASSHPGQRNYGYTF. The CDR3 DNA sequence: TGTGCCAGCAGCCATCCGGGACAGCGAAACTATGGCTACACCTTC.

The chain employs TRBV4-3 and TRBJ2-1, with a possible D match to TRBD1 (6 bases). Germline V gene data show CDR1 as LGHNA and CDR2 as YSLEER. The CDR3 extends over 17 amino acids. The germline V and J ends were trimmed by 0 bases and 6 bases, with 18 bases remaining between them. For the CDR3, the DNA is TGCGCCAGCAGCCAAGAGATCCTCGGTCCCAGGGGCAATGAGCAGTTCTTC. Amino acids: CASSQEILGPRGNEQFF.

This rearrangement joins TRBV10-3 to TRBJ1-2; D gene ambiguous. V lost 0 bases, J lost 4 bases, and 12 bases lay in between. This CDR3 has 15 residues. In germline, CDR1 is ENHRY, CDR2 SYGVKD. The DNA of the CDR3 is TGTGCCATCAGTGAGTCGCCGACGGGTGGCTATGGCTACACCTTC. This gives the protein CAISESPTGGYGYTF.

This sequence joins TRBV7-9 and TRBJ1-2; 7 positions match TRBD1. V gave up 5 bases and J gave up 3 bases; unmatched junction bases: 3. From germline, CDR1 is SEHNR and CDR2 FQNEAQ (reference sequence). This CDR3 is 13 amino acids long. CDR3 in DNA: TGTGCCAGCAGCCCTACAGGGGACTATGGCTACACCTTC. Protein product: CASSPTGDYGYTF.

J is TRBJ1-6 and V is TRBV5-1; possible D gene TRBD1, 5 bases. There are 16 residues in the CDR3. Germline V CDR1 and CDR2: SGHRS, YFSETQ. V shed 4 bases and J shed 5 bases, with 16 bases lying between them. CDR3 coding DNA: TGCGCCAGCAGCGCGGGACCCCGCATCGATAATTCACCCCTCCACTTT. This translates into CASSAGPRIDNSPLHF.

The chain couples TRBV4-2 to TRBJ1-4; possibly TRBD1 for D (6 bases). Germline CDR1 and CDR2: LGHNA and YNFKEQ. V was trimmed by 7 bases and J by 5 bases, leaving 20 bases between them. This CDR3 spans 16 amino acids. The CDR3 nucleotides read TGTGCCAGCACACCATTCCTTGGGGGCCTGAATGAAAAACTGTTTTTT. Residues: CASTPFLGGLNEKLFF.

The rearrangement uses TRBV27 and TRBJ2-3, with D perhaps TRBD2 (5 bases). Trimming stripped 7 bases from V and 5 bases from J, with 19 bases between. The CDR3 contains 15 residues. CDR1 is MNHEY and CDR2 is SMNVEV in the germline V gene (reference sequence). The CDR3 protein is CASNSRGSLLDTQYF. CDR3 coding DNA: TGTGCCAGCAACTCGCGAGGGAGTCTGTTAGATACGCAGTATTTT.

The rearrangement links TRBV9 to TRBJ1-2, with TRBD1 identical over 8 bases. Germline assignment: CDR1 SGDLS and CDR2 YYNGEE. The CDR3 has 15 amino acids. V was clipped by 4 bases and J by 1 base; unmatched bases: 6. Written as DNA, the CDR3 is TGTGCCAGCAGCCTCGGACAGGGTGTTAACTATGGCTACACCTTC. This sequence encodes CASSLGQGVNYGYTF.

This clone appeared once. V is TRBV19 and J is TRBJ1-2, with TRBD1 as a possible D gene (6 bases). CDR3 length equals 16 residues. Germline CDR1 reads LNHDA; CDR2 reads SQIVND (reference sequence). The V end was cut by 5 bases, the J end by 4 bases, with 20 bases between. The CDR3 region is CASSSPWAGALYGYTF. The CDR3 nucleotides read TGTGCCAGTAGTTCACCCTGGGCAGGGGCCCTCTATGGCTACACCTTC. The full variable domain, its missing parts supplied by reference TRBV19 and TRBJ1-2, is DGGITQSPKYLFRKEGQNVTLSCEQNLNHDAMYWYRQDPGQGLRLIYYSQIVNDFQKGDIAEGYSVSREKKESFPLTVTSAQKNPTAFYLCASSSPWAGALYGYTFGSGTRLTVV.

The rearrangement joins TRBV9 to TRBJ2-3; 11 bases match TRBD2. The CDR3 consists of 15 residues. Germline values: CDR1 SGDLS, CDR2 YYNGEE. After removal of 6 bases from V and 6 bases from J, the junction contained 9 bases not matched to a gene. The CDR3 coding sequence is TGTGCCAGCACGGTAGCGGGAGGGCCGTGGGATACGCAGTATTTT. Translation: CASTVAGGPWDTQYF.

V usage is TRBV5-1 and J usage is TRBJ2-7, with TRBD2 matching over 8 bases. Germline CDR1 is SGHRS and CDR2 is YFSETQ. V was clipped by 5 bases and J by 2 bases; unmatched bases: 12. There are 16 residues in the CDR3. This CDR3 is CASSREGGAGAYEQYF. The CDR3 DNA is TGCGCCAGCAGTCGCGAGGGTGGAGCGGGGGCCTACGAGCAGTACTTC.

The chain carries TRBV5-1 and TRBJ1-2, with 7 bases that match TRBD1. Germline CDR1 reads SGHRS; CDR2 reads YFSETQ. CDR3 length equals 15 residues. The V segment lost 4 bases and the J segment 4 bases; nucleotides outside the gene matches: 10. CDR3 sequence (DNA): TGCGCCAGCAGCCGATCAGGACAGGCCGGCTATGGCTACACCTTC. Its protein product is CASSRSGQAGYGYTF.

This chain uses TRBV7-3 with TRBJ2-1; D is possibly TRBD2 (5 bases). This CDR3 has 13 amino acids. Germline V gene lookup returns CDR1 SGHTA and CDR2 FQGTGA. V was pared by 3 bases and J by 7 bases, with 10 bases between. The CDR3 DNA is TGTGCCAGCAGCTTTTATCGGGGAAATGAGCAGTTCTTC. Translated: CASSFYRGNEQFF.

Turning to this clone: Since the CDR3 does not end with the conserved phenylalanine or tryptophan, this likely comes from a read error. The limits of the CDR3 on the DNA are not certain, so only TCRdb's listed CDR3 is given. This sequence joins TRBV6-1 and TRBJ1-4; whether TRBD1, the table's D call, matches the DNA was not checked. The germline CDR1 and CDR2 sequences are MNHNS and SASEGT. Inclusive of both ends, the CDR3 amounts to 13 amino acids. The CDR3 region is CASSEGDRDYHAG.

The J gene is TRBJ1-6, the V gene TRBV3-1 (or the pseudogene TRBV3-2), with D tentatively TRBD1 (6 bases). With 0 bases removed from V and 10 bases from J, the gap between germline ends came to 13 bases. The length of the CDR3 is 15 residues. Germline V lookup: CDR1 LGHDT, CDR2 YNNKEL (reference sequence). The CDR3 bases are TGTGCCAGCAGCCAAGAGCGGGGGCCCAGGTCACCCCTCCACTTT. This sequence encodes CASSQERGPRSPLHF.